The 18 T cell receptor beta chains listed next were all sequenced from one sample in a study of cytomegalovirus exposure and HLA in healthy donors. The data were produced by immunoSEQ multiplex PCR, yet TCRdb's version contains in-frame clones alone and is incomplete. The sample has under 250,000 clones; about 83% are singletons. Sequencing was performed on PBMCs. The receptors shown here come from a man in his late teens or twenties in good health and CMV-seronegative.

This clone has just one count. CDR3 nucleotides: TGTGCCAGCAGTTTATCCGCTAACTATGGCTACACCTTC. This sequence encodes CASSLSANYGYTF. The chain is built from TRBV27 and TRBJ1-2; D not certain. Germline-derived CDR1 and CDR2 are MNHEY and SMNVEV (reference sequence). Trimming left V 0 bases short and J 0 bases short, with 2 bases between. CDR3 length: 13 amino acids.

The V gene is TRBV4-1, the J gene TRBJ2-2; 8 nucleotides line up with TRBD1. This CDR3 region has 20 residues. With 4 bases clipped from V and 0 bases from J, the junction kept 16 bases outside the gene matches. Germline CDR1 is MGHRA and CDR2 is YSYEKL. The CDR3 reads CASSLRWTGLAEANTGELFF. The CDR3 bases are TGCGCCAGCAGCCTCCGATGGACAGGGCTCGCGGAAGCGAACACCGGGGAGCTGTTTTTT.

This clone was seen a single time. The chain employs TRBV4-3 and TRBJ1-1; possibly TRBD1 for D (6 bases). This CDR3 has 12 residues. Looked up from germline, CDR1 is LGHNA and CDR2 is YSLEER. The V and J ends lost 8 bases and 10 bases respectively, with 17 bases between them. CDR3 bases: TGCGCCAGCCAGGGGAAACGGGAACGAGCTTTCTTT. Translating it yields CASQGKRERAFF.

V usage is TRBV5-4 and J usage is TRBJ1-2; D unclear. CDR1 is SGHNT and CDR2 is YYREEE in the germline V gene (reference sequence). The CDR3 runs 15 residues. Trimming left V 1 base short and J 2 bases short, with 12 bases between. CDR3 in amino acids: CASSLTGRGNYGYTF. In DNA, the CDR3 is TGTGCCAGCAGCTTGACTGGACGGGGAAACTATGGCTACACCTTC.

With respect to this clone: A read error may account for a junction end that differs from germline. This chain joins TRBV5-6 and TRBJ1-1, with 7 bases that match TRBD1. This CDR3 is 12 amino acids long. CDR1 is SGHDT, CDR2 YYEEEE, per germline. In DNA form, the CDR3 reads TGTGCCAGCAGCTTGTACAGGGGAAGGCTAAACTTT. It translates to CASSLYRGRLNF.

There are a few counts of this clone. The chain carries TRBV7-8 and TRBJ1-6, with a weak D call TRBD1 (6 bases). The germline CDR1 and CDR2 sequences are SGHVS and FQNEAQ. This CDR3 is 15 amino acids long. Trimming cost V 1 base and J 10 bases, with 14 bases left between them. In DNA form, the CDR3 reads TGTGCCAGCAGCTTAGGGCAGGGGATAGGGTCACCCCTCCACTTT. Translating it yields CASSLGQGIGSPLHF.

The rearrangement links TRBV18 to TRBJ2-1, with D possibly matching TRBD2 (7 bases). The germline V gene has CDR1 KGHSH and CDR2 LQKENI. This CDR3 region has 14 residues. Between the trimmed V and J ends, which lost 0 bases and 8 bases, there was a span of 11 bases. For the CDR3, the DNA is TGTGCCAGCTCACCACCAGGGGGAGGGGATGAGCAGTTCTTC. This sequence encodes CASSPPGGGDEQFF.

The V gene is TRBV5-1, the J gene TRBJ2-3; D is possibly TRBD1 (5 bases). CDR1 is SGHRS and CDR2 is YFSETQ in the germline V gene. V lost 3 bases and J lost 5, with 16 bases in between. The CDR3 consists of 15 residues. CDR3 DNA: TGCGCCAGCAGCTCAAATGTAGGACATCAAGATACGCAGTATTTT. It codes for CASSSNVGHQDTQYF.

V gene TRBV6-5 combines with J gene TRBJ2-7, with 7 nucleotides matching TRBD2. Per the germline V gene, CDR1 is MNHEY and CDR2 is SVGAGI. The CDR3 contains 12 residues. The V segment lost 6 bases and the J segment 1 base; nucleotides outside the gene matches: 0. In DNA form, the CDR3 reads TGTGCCAGCAGAGCGGGGTCCTACGAGCAGTACTTC. This encodes CASRAGSYEQYF.

This chain uses TRBV29-1 with TRBJ2-3; TRBD1 might be the D (6 bases). CDR3 length: 15 amino acids. V was trimmed by 3 bases and J by 4 bases, leaving 17 bases between them. CDR1 and CDR2 (germline): SQVTM, ANQGSEA. CDR3 coding DNA: TGCAGCGTTGAGAATCTAGCCGGGACACCAGATACGCAGTATTTT. Translating gives CSVENLAGTPDTQYF.

The chain joins TRBV7-6 to TRBJ2-3; 8 bases fit TRBD1. Germline V gene sequence: CDR1 SGHVS, CDR2 FNYEAQ. Trimming removed 5 bases from V and 3 bases from J; junction bases left unmatched: 16. The CDR3 has 18 residues. The DNA of the CDR3 is TGTGCCAGCAGCCCGCTGAGGGGAGGACAGGGAGTGACAGATACGCAGTATTTT. Translated: CASSPLRGGQGVTDTQYF.

The chain couples TRBV2 to TRBJ2-3, with 7 bases identical to TRBD2. Germline V lookup: CDR1 SNHLY, CDR2 FYNNEI. The V segment lost 7 bases and the J segment 5 bases; nucleotides outside the gene matches: 15. This CDR3 comprises 16 residues. The CDR3 nucleotides are TGTGCCAGCAAAAGCGGGAACTATGCCTTCGAAGATACGCAGTATTTT. It yields the protein CASKSGNYAFEDTQYF.

In the case of this clone: The sample contains more than one DNA sequence encoding this CDR3. The V gene is TRBV4-3, the J gene TRBJ2-1; TRBD2 matches at 7 bases. J gave up 4 bases and V 0 bases, and 3 bases lay outside the gene matches. The germline V gene encodes CDR1 LGHNA and CDR2 YSLEER. The CDR3 sequence is 15 residues long. CDR3 region: CASSQDSGGYNEQFF. CDR3 coding DNA: TGCGCCAGCAGCCAAGACTCCGGGGGGTACAATGAGCAGTTCTTC.

J is TRBJ2-2 and V is TRBV5-6; 9 nucleotides line up with TRBD2. V lost 2 bases to trimming and J lost 5 bases; unmatched junction nucleotides: 4. From germline, CDR1 is SGHDT and CDR2 YYEEEE. The CDR3 has 15 residues. The CDR3 DNA reads TGTGCCAGCAGCTTCGCGGGGGGGCAAACCGGGGAGCTGTTTTTT. This sequence encodes CASSFAGGQTGELFF.

The chain combines TRBV28 with TRBJ2-7; D is possibly TRBD1 (6 bases). CDR3 length equals 14 residues. Germline CDR1 is MDHEN and CDR2 is SYDVKM. V dropped 6 bases and J dropped 3 bases, with 15 bases sitting between them. CDR3 loop: CASRRTGTFYEQYF. The CDR3 DNA sequence: TGTGCCAGCAGGCGCACCGGGACATTCTACGAGCAGTACTTC. The whole variable domain, remainder taken from reference TRBV28 and TRBJ2-7, is DVKVTQSSRYLVKRTGEKVFLECVQDMDHENMFWYRQDPGLGLRLIYFSYDVKMKEKGDIPEGYSVSREKKERFSLILESASTNQTSMYLCASRRTGTFYEQYFGPGTRLTVT.

This sequence joins TRBV2 and TRBJ1-2; D gene uncertain. Germline V gives CDR1 SNHLY, CDR2 FYNNEI. The CDR3 loop spans 12 amino acids. Deletions cut 3 bases from V and 8 bases from J, with 10 bases between. The CDR3 DNA sequence: TGTGCCAGCAGTGATTTTTCGGGGGGCTACACCTTC. Translated, it gives CASSDFSGGYTF.

The genes are TRBV23-1 and TRBJ2-2; 7 positions agree with TRBD1. TRBV23-1 is treated as an ORF (open reading frame) with a function not yet certain. Losses at the gene ends were 6 bases for V and 0 bases for J; bases not matched to a gene: 10. This CDR3 contains 17 residues. Here the CDR3 DNA reads TGCGCCAGCAGACTCTATTACAGGGGAACGAACACCGGGGAGCTGTTTTTT. Its protein is CASRLYYRGTNTGELFF.

The gene calls are TRBV30 and TRBJ2-5; D perhaps matches TRBD1 (5 bases). This CDR3 contains 13 residues. Germline lookup yields CDR1 GTSNPN and CDR2 SVGIG (reference sequence). CDR3 amino acids: CAASPGLQETQYF. DNA of the CDR3: TGTGCTGCTTCCCCAGGGTTGCAAGAGACCCAGTACTTC.